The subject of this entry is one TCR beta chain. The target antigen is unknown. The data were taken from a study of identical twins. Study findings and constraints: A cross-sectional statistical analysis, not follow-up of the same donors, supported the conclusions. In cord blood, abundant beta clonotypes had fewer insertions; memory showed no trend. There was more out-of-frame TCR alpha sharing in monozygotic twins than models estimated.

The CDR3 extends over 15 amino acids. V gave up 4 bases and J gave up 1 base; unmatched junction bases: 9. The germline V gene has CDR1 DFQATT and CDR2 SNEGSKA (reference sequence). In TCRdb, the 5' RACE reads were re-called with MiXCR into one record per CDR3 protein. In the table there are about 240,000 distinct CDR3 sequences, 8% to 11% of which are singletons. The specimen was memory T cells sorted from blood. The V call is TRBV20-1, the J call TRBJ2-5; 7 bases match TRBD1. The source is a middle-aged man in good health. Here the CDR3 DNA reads TGCAGTGCTACGTCATTGAGGGACAGCCAAGAGACCCAGTACTTC. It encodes CSATSLRDSQETQYF.